What follows are 23 T cell receptor beta chains derived from one specimen sequenced in a study of T-cell memory formation after mild COVID-19. Via MiXCR, TCRdb re-called the 5' RACE reads, giving one row per CDR3 protein. The table lists about 290,000 distinct CDR3 sequences, about a sixth of them singletons. Material: PBMCs or a T cell subset sorted from them (not recorded which). The receptors derive from a man in his late teens or twenties who had mild COVID-19 (a few samples of this study predate the infection). Cell type and time point are not known.

This clonotype was counted ten times or more. J is TRBJ2-3 and V is TRBV7-9; 7 nucleotides match TRBD1. The junction had 14 bases not matched to a gene; V was cut back by 8 bases and J by 0 bases. CDR1 and CDR2 (germline): SEHNR, FQNEAQ (reference sequence). The CDR3 is 17 residues long. CDR3 bases: TGTGCCAGCGGCAGGTCGGGACAGATAATTAGCACAGATACGCAGTATTTT. This translates into CASGRSGQIISTDTQYF.

The CDR3 protein is CASLNSGANVLTF. The CDR3 coding sequence is TGTGCCAGTCTTAACTCTGGGGCCAACGTCCTGACTTTC. The chain links TRBV19 to TRBJ2-6, with D unclear. From germline, CDR1 is LNHDA and CDR2 SQIVND (reference sequence). This CDR3 contains 13 residues. The V and J ends lost 8 bases and 0 bases respectively, with 5 bases between them.

This clonotype came up a few times. The V gene is TRBV6-5, the J gene TRBJ2-5, with D perhaps matching TRBD2 (5 bases). V shed 6 bases and J shed 2 bases, with 10 bases lying between them. The CDR3 covers 13 residues. Germline loops: CDR1 MNHEY, CDR2 SVGAGI. CDR3 residues: CASRRTLQETQYF. Here the CDR3 DNA reads TGTGCCAGCAGGCGGACTTTACAAGAGACCCAGTACTTC.

This clonotype was counted between two and nine times. The chain links TRBV7-9 to TRBJ2-3; TRBD2 matches at 8 bases. J was trimmed by 5 bases and V by 3 bases; bases with no gene match: 10. This CDR3 comprises 16 residues. Germline V gives CDR1 SEHNR, CDR2 FQNEAQ (reference sequence). CDR3 DNA sequence: TGTGCCAGCAGCTTCGGGGGGGCCTGGGTCTTAGATACGCAGTATTTT. Translated, it gives CASSFGGAWVLDTQYF.

This clonotype has a handful of counts. The CDR3 sequence: CASSGGGSMNTEAFF. The CDR3 DNA reads TGCGCCAGCAGCGGGGGGGGCTCCATGAACACTGAAGCTTTCTTT. This chain uses TRBV5-1 with TRBJ1-1, with D possibly matching TRBD1 (6 bases). The CDR3 runs 15 residues. Per germline, CDR1 SGHRS and CDR2 YFSETQ. V was shortened by 4 bases and J by 0 bases, with 13 bases between the two germline ends.

In its sample, this clonotype was seen a few times. The chain is built from TRBV5-1 and TRBJ2-7; D not resolved. Between the trimmed V and J ends, which lost 0 bases and 4 bases, there was a span of 11 bases. Germline CDR1 SGHRS, CDR2 YFSETQ. The CDR3 loop spans 14 amino acids. The CDR3 DNA reads as TGCGCCAGCAGCTTGGCTACGACCGATTACGAGCAGTACTTC. This codes for CASSLATTDYEQYF.

This clonotype was observed once. This sequence joins TRBV7-9 and TRBJ1-4, with 8 bases fitting TRBD1. V lost 6 bases to trimming and J lost 5 bases; unmatched junction nucleotides: 8. The germline gives CDR1 SEHNR, CDR2 FQNEAQ (reference sequence). The CDR3 runs 15 residues. The CDR3, as DNA: TGTGCCAGCAGTTATGCAGGGGGCGCGAATGAAAAACTGTTTTTT. Protein product: CASSYAGGANEKLFF. Full variable domain (outside the CDR3, taken from reference TRBV7-9 and TRBJ1-4): DTGVSQNPRHKITKRGQNVTFRCDPISEHNRLYWYRQTLGQGPEFLTYFQNEAQLEKSRLLSDRFSAERPKGSFSTLEIQRTEQGDSAMYLCASSYAGGANEKLFFGSGTQLSVL.

This clonotype was counted once. The CDR3 ends on some other residue instead of the conserved phenylalanine or tryptophan, so this is likely a read error. The J gene is TRBJ1-6, the V gene TRBV7-2, with D uncertain. V lost 1 base and J lost 13, with 8 bases in between. The CDR3 is made up of 12 amino acids. Per germline, CDR1 SGHTA and CDR2 FQGNSA. The chain's CDR3 is CASSLGPRPLHL. The CDR3 region has the DNA TGTGCCAGCAGCTTAGGGCCCAGGCCCCTCCACTTG.

This chain joins TRBV11-2 and TRBJ2-3; 7 nucleotides match TRBD1. Trimming took 1 base from V and 0 from J; bases not matched to a gene: 4. Germline CDR1 is SGHAT and CDR2 is FQNNGV. The CDR3 is 16 residues long. Written as DNA, the CDR3 is TGTGCCAGCAGCTTAGTTTCGGGACAGAGCACAGATACGCAGTATTTT. It translates to CASSLVSGQSTDTQYF.

This clonotype was detected a few times. V and J are TRBV2 and TRBJ2-1; TRBD1 is a possible D gene (6 bases). V was trimmed by 9 bases and J by 4 bases, leaving 13 bases between them. The CDR3 spans 13 residues. Germline-derived CDR1 and CDR2 are SNHLY and FYNNEI. In DNA, the CDR3 is TGTGCCAGTCTCAGGGGCGAGTACAATGAGCAGTTCTTC. It encodes CASLRGEYNEQFF.

The chain has TRBV27 and TRBJ2-5; tentatively, D is TRBD2 (6 bases). The CDR3 contains 14 residues. V was clipped by 2 bases and J by 0 bases, with 7 bases between them. Germline V gene lookup returns CDR1 MNHEY and CDR2 SMNVEV (reference sequence). CDR3 coding DNA: TGTGCCAGCAGTTTAGCGGGGAACCAAGAGACCCAGTACTTC. Translation gives CASSLAGNQETQYF.

This clonotype has a handful of counts. V usage is TRBV20-1 and J usage is TRBJ1-1; D unclear. CDR3 length: 13 amino acids. V lost 4 bases and J lost 2, with 11 bases in between. The V gene's germline CDR1 is DFQATT and CDR2 SNEGSKA (reference sequence). The CDR3 DNA is TGCAGTGCTATCAAAGGACTCAACACTGAAGCTTTCTTT. It encodes CSAIKGLNTEAFF.

This clonotype was observed a few times. The V gene is TRBV15, the J gene TRBJ2-3; D is unresolved. Per germline, CDR1 LNHNV and CDR2 YYDKDF (reference sequence). V lost 2 bases and J lost 4, with 13 bases in between. This CDR3 contains 15 residues. The CDR3 here is CATSRHDLYPDTQYF. The CDR3 nucleotides are TGTGCCACCAGCAGACACGACCTATATCCAGATACGCAGTATTTT. Full variable domain (outside the CDR3, taken from reference TRBV15 and TRBJ2-3): DAMVIQNPRYQVTQFGKPVTLSCSQTLNHNVMYWYQQKSSQAPKLLFHYYDKDFNNEADTPDNFQSRRPNTSFCFLDIRSPGLGDTAMYLCATSRHDLYPDTQYFGPGTRLTVL.

This clonotype was detected a few times. V usage is TRBV2 and J usage is TRBJ2-6; no definite D call. Trimming pared 5 bases from V and 4 bases from J, leaving 12 bases between. The V gene's germline CDR1 is SNHLY and CDR2 FYNNEI. This CDR3 has 15 amino acids. CDR3 in amino acids: CASSQDSFGANVLTF. The CDR3 nucleotides read TGTGCCAGCAGTCAAGACTCTTTCGGGGCCAACGTCCTGACTTTC.

Only a few counts were recorded for this clonotype. The chain has TRBV12-3 or TRBV12-4 and TRBJ2-3; TRBD2 agrees at 14 bases. The CDR3 totals 19 residues. V shed 6 bases, J shed 1 base, and the junction held 12 bases outside the gene matches. CDR3 region: CASSTPGLAGEEGTDTQYF. The CDR3 DNA reads TGTGCCAGCAGCACCCCGGGACTAGCGGGGGAGGAGGGCACAGATACGCAGTATTTT.

CDR3 sequence reads: CSAYPRGEPYEQYF. In DNA, the CDR3 is TGCAGTGCGTACCCCCGGGGAGAACCCTACGAGCAGTACTTC. The genes are TRBV20-1 and TRBJ2-7, with D possibly TRBD2 on 5 matching bases. CDR1 and CDR2 (germline): DFQATT, SNEGSKA (reference sequence). The CDR3 length is 14 residues. The V gene lost 6 bases and the J gene lost 2 bases, with 17 bases spanning the gap.

The chain couples TRBV6-2 or TRBV6-3 to TRBJ1-2; D is possibly TRBD1 (5 bases). V lost 9 bases, J lost 6 bases, and 20 bases lay in between. CDR3 length: 14 amino acids. Germline V lookup: CDR1 MNHEY, CDR2 SVGEGT. The CDR3 DNA reads TGTGCCAGTTTGGGACGGACCCGCCTCGATGGCTACACCTTC. Translation: CASLGRTRLDGYTF.

The chain is built from TRBV12-3 or TRBV12-4 and TRBJ1-2, with D possibly matching TRBD1 (5 bases). Trimming stripped 6 bases from V and 4 bases from J, with 12 bases between. CDR3 length: 13 amino acids. CDR3 bases: TGTGCCAGCAGGATGGGACGGATCTATGGCTACACCTTC. Its translation: CASRMGRIYGYTF.

This clonotype occurred many times. This chain uses TRBV5-1 with TRBJ1-1; D is possibly TRBD1 (5 bases). Germline values: CDR1 SGHRS, CDR2 YFSETQ. The CDR3 is 13 amino acids. Trimming took off 2 bases at V and 1 base at J, with 6 bases between the two ends. In nucleotides, the CDR3 is TGCGCCAGCAGCTTTACAGGGAACACTGAAGCTTTCTTT. It encodes CASSFTGNTEAFF.

This clonotype was observed a handful of times. The chain links TRBV6-2 or TRBV6-3 to TRBJ1-1; D possibly corresponds to TRBD1 (5 bases). Germline CDR1 is MNHEY and CDR2 is SVGEGT. This CDR3 is built from 14 residues. V lost 6 bases to trimming and J lost 5 bases, with 16 bases between them. The chain's CDR3 is CASRHPRGSTEAFF. In DNA form, the CDR3 reads TGTGCCAGCAGGCACCCCCGGGGGTCGACTGAAGCTTTCTTT.

V usage is TRBV7-2 and J usage is TRBJ1-2; the D gene is possibly TRBD1 (6 bases). The CDR3 runs to 17 residues. With 8 bases removed from V and 0 bases from J, the gap between germline ends came to 22 bases. Germline CDR1 SGHTA, CDR2 FQGNSA. CDR3 nucleotide sequence: TGTGCCAGCCGGACCTTTACAGGGTGGGCGGCTAACTATGGCTACACCTTC. Its protein product is CASRTFTGWAANYGYTF.

The gene calls are TRBV4-3 and TRBJ2-7, with D perhaps matching TRBD2 (5 bases). Germline V lookup: CDR1 LGHNA, CDR2 YSLEER. Trimming cost V 0 bases and J 0 bases, with 12 bases left between them. The CDR3 totals 16 residues. In DNA, the CDR3 is TGCGCCAGCAGCCAAGATCGGCGGGCGACCTCCTACGAGCAGTACTTC. Translated: CASSQDRRATSYEQYF.

The chain employs TRBV15 and TRBJ2-1; D is uncertain. This CDR3 has 14 amino acids. The V and J ends lost 0 bases and 3 bases respectively, with 6 bases between them. The germline V gene encodes CDR1 LNHNV and CDR2 YYDKDF (reference sequence). The CDR3 sequence: CATSRERSYNEQFF. The DNA of the CDR3 is TGTGCCACCAGCAGAGAAAGAAGCTACAATGAGCAGTTCTTC.